These T cell receptor beta chains were read from a single sample in a study of CD8+ T cells in alopecia areata. Measured with immunoSEQ multiplex PCR; TCRdb has only the in-frame clones, and not every one. The sample shows some 210,000 clones, approximately 72% of them seen only once. The input for sequencing was CD4+ T cells sorted from blood, taken between weeks 43 and 45, from a patient treated with tofacitinib. The source is a human donor with alopecia areata. The CDR3 runs from the conserved cysteine through the conserved F or W. D genes are given only for firm matches. Clone size appears in some rows only: once, few, many, or a class for an expanded clone.

D gene,clone size,J gene,V gene,CDR3 protein,CDR3 DNA
-,-,TRBJ1-4,TRBV7-9,CASSLQGSFEKLFF,TGTGCCAGCAGCCTACAGGGCTCATTTGAAAAACTGTTTTTT
-,-,TRBJ1-2,TRBV2,CASSEGLSQFLGDGYTF,TGTGCCAGCAGTGAGGGGCTCAGTCAATTCCTGGGAGATGGCTACACCTTC
-,-,TRBJ1-4,TRBV4-3,CASSQDRRQDYEKLFF,TGCGCCAGCAGCCAAGATCGTCGACAGGATTATGAAAAACTGTTTTTT
-,-,TRBJ1-4,TRBV4-1,CASSRLAGNEKLFF,TGCGCCAGCAGCCGCCTGGCGGGGAATGAAAAACTGTTTTTT
-,-,TRBJ2-7,TRBV30,CAWTRDSGTRSYEQYF,TGTGCCTGGACAAGAGATTCCGGGACCCGAAGCTACGAGCAGTACTTC
TRBD1,-,TRBJ1-3,TRBV29-1,CSVGRTGAANTIYF,TGCAGCGTTGGGCGGACAGGGGCGGCGAACACCATATATTTT
TRBD1,many,TRBJ2-7,TRBV4-3,CASSQDLGQGDYEQYF,TGCGCCAGCAGCCAAGATCTCGGACAGGGAGACTACGAGCAGTACTTC
TRBD1,-,TRBJ1-1,TRBV11-2,CASSQGTGGWDTEAFF,TGTGCCAGCAGCCAAGGGACAGGGGGCTGGGACACTGAAGCTTTCTTT
-,-,TRBJ2-7,TRBV2,CASSTGPSYEQYF,TGTGCCAGCAGTACCGGGCCCTCCTACGAGCAGTACTTC
-,-,TRBJ1-2,TRBV25-1,CASSLTGRSYGYTF,TGTGCCAGCAGCCTTACGGGACGCTCCTATGGCTACACCTTC
TRBD2,-,TRBJ2-1,TRBV2,CASSESSGGTNSYNEQFF,TGTGCCAGCAGTGAGTCTAGCGGGGGCACGAACTCCTACAATGAGCAGTTCTTC
-,-,TRBJ2-3,TRBV7-6,CASSLFVPDITSTDTQYF,TGTGCCAGCAGCTTATTCGTGCCTGATATAACTAGCACAGATACGCAGTATTTT
TRBD2,-,TRBJ2-7,TRBV29-1,CSAMEVKRGTTYEQYF,TGCAGCGCCATGGAGGTGAAGCGGGGGACGACGTACGAGCAGTACTTC
-,-,TRBJ2-2,TRBV2,CASSAPLVRELFF,TGTGCCAGCAGTGCCCCACTGGTCCGGGAGCTGTTTTTT
-,-,TRBJ2-3,TRBV29-1,CSVQKGAGSTDTQYF,TGCAGCGTCCAAAAGGGGGCGGGAAGCACAGATACGCAGTATTTT
TRBD1,-,TRBJ2-5,TRBV29-1,CSVDPGQGLSETQYF,TGCAGCGTTGATCCGGGACAGGGGTTGTCGGAGACCCAGTACTTC
-,-,TRBJ2-5,TRBV11-1,CASSLVFGRLTAKETQYF,TGTGCCAGCAGCTTAGTCTTTGGTCGGTTGACCGCTAAAGAGACCCAGTACTTC
-,-,TRBJ1-2,TRBV30,CALGGGYGYTF,TGTGCCTTGGGGGGCGGCTATGGCTACACCTTC
-,-,TRBJ2-2,TRBV4-3,CASSPTWAGELFF,TGCGCCAGCAGCCCTACCTGGGCCGGGGAGCTGTTTTTT
TRBD1,-,TRBJ2-5,TRBV15,CATSREGTAQETQYF,TGTGCCACCAGCAGGGAAGGGACAGCCCAAGAGACCCAGTACTTC
-,-,TRBJ2-1,TRBV29-1,CSVGQVYNEQFF,TGCAGCGTTGGGCAGGTTTACAATGAGCAGTTCTTC
-,-,TRBJ1-1,TRBV30,CAWMSRAAMNTEAFF,TGTGCCTGGATGTCAAGGGCAGCTATGAACACTGAAGCTTTCTTT
-,-,TRBJ1-1,TRBV10-3,CAISESGMGEAFF,TGTGCCATCAGTGAGTCCGGTATGGGGGAAGCTTTCTTT
-,-,TRBJ2-1,TRBV7-2,CASRLNQNEQFF,TGTGCCAGCAGACTCAACCAAAATGAGCAGTTCTTC
-,-,TRBJ2-5,TRBV18,CASSPDPAGSQETQYF,TGTGCCAGCTCACCGGACCCCGCGGGATCCCAAGAGACCCAGTACTTC
-,-,TRBJ2-3,TRBV5-1,CASSLEGFADTQYF,TGCGCCAGCAGCTTGGAGGGGTTCGCAGATACGCAGTATTTT
-,-,TRBJ2-2,TRBV4-3,CASSQDRAVGTGELFF,TGCGCCAGCAGCCAAGATAGGGCGGTAGGCACCGGGGAGCTGTTTTTT
-,-,TRBJ2-1,TRBV29-1,CSVNFSGGNEQFF,TGCAGCGTGAACTTCTCCGGAGGGAATGAGCAGTTCTTC
-,-,TRBJ1-1,TRBV9,CASSVEPITEAFF,TGTGCCAGCAGCGTAGAGCCGATCACTGAAGCTTTCTTT
-,-,TRBJ1-5,TRBV18,CASSIFGTVDSNQPQHF,TGTGCCAGCTCAATTTTCGGGACGGTTGATAGCAATCAGCCCCAGCATTTT
TRBD1,-,TRBJ2-2,TRBV5-1,CASSSRTGGWYTGELFF,TGCGCCAGCAGCTCCCGGACAGGGGGCTGGTACACCGGGGAGCTGTTTTTT
TRBD1,-,TRBJ2-7,TRBV7-2,CASSSGQVLYEQYF,TGTGCCAGCAGCTCGGGACAGGTACTCTACGAGCAGTACTTC
-,-,TRBJ2-2,TRBV2,CASRKKDHTGELFF,TGTGCCAGCAGAAAGAAGGATCACACCGGGGAGCTGTTTTTT
-,-,TRBJ1-1,TRBV29-1,CSVGGRTLQGTEAFF,TGCAGCGTTGGGGGAAGGACTCTTCAGGGCACTGAAGCTTTCTTT
-,few,TRBJ2-3,TRBV19,CASRDSKWTDTQYF,TGTGCCAGTCGTGACAGCAAGTGGACAGATACGCAGTATTTT
TRBD2,-,TRBJ2-3,TRBV7-3,CASSPGLAVGTDTQYF,TGTGCCAGCAGCCCCGGACTAGCGGTGGGCACAGATACGCAGTATTTT
-,-,TRBJ1-2,TRBV6-5,CASSYGGQGYGYTF,TGTGCCAGCAGTTACGGCGGGCAGGGGTATGGCTACACCTTC
-,-,TRBJ2-3,TRBV5-1,CASSLDDTQYF,TGCGCCAGCAGCTTGGACGATACGCAGTATTTT
-,-,TRBJ1-2,TRBV11-2,CASSLQGRGYTF,TGTGCCAGCAGCTTACAAGGGAGAGGCTACACCTTC
-,-,TRBJ2-6,TRBV7-8,CASTISGANVLTF,TGTGCCAGCACCATCTCTGGGGCCAACGTCCTGACTTTC
-,few,TRBJ2-7,TRBV29-1,CSVDMGNEQYF,TGCAGCGTTGATATGGGTAACGAGCAGTACTTC
TRBD1,-,TRBJ2-3,TRBV6-6,CASRKDRERTDTQYF,TGTGCCAGCAGGAAAGACAGGGAACGCACAGATACGCAGTATTTT
-,-,TRBJ2-5,TRBV6-4,CATPGSQGSWQGPMETQYF,TGTGCCACTCCCGGATCGCAGGGAAGTTGGCAGGGGCCAATGGAGACCCAGTACTTC
-,few,TRBJ1-6,TRBV19,CASSGAGTALSPLHF,TGTGCCAGTAGTGGGGCCGGGACGGCCCTTTCACCCCTCCACTTT
-,-,TRBJ2-5,TRBV29-1,CSVGLRLGETQYF,TGCAGCGTTGGATTGCGTTTGGGGGAGACCCAGTACTTC
-,-,TRBJ2-3,TRBV7-2,CASSGLGDLQSDTQYF,TGTGCCAGCAGCGGACTTGGGGACCTCCAATCAGATACGCAGTATTTT
TRBD1,-,TRBJ1-1,TRBV19,CASSRTGVWGTEAFF,TGTGCCAGTAGTAGGACAGGGGTTTGGGGCACTGAAGCTTTCTTT